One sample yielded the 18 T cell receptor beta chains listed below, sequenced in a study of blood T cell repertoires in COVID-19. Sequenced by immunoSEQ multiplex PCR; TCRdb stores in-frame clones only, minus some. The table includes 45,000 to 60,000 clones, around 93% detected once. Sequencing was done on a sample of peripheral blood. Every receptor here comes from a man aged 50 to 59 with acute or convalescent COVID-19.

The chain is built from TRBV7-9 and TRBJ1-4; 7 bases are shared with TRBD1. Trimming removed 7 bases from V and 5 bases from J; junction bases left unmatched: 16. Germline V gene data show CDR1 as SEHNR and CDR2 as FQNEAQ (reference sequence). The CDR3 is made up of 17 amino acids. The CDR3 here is CASNLLTGVVLNEKLFF. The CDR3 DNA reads TGTGCCAGCAATCTACTAACAGGGGTCGTTTTAAATGAAAAACTGTTTTTT.

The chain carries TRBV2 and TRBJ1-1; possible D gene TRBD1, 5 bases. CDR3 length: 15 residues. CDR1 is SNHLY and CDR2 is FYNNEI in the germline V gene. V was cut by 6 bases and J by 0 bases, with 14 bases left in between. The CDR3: CASSPPGLMNTEAFF. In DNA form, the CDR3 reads TGTGCCAGCAGCCCACCGGGACTAATGAACACTGAAGCTTTCTTT.

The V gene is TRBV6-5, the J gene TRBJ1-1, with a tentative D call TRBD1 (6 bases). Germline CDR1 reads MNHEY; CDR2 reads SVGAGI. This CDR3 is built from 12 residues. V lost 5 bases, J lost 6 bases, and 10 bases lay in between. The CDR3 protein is CASSTEGAEAFF. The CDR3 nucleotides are TGTGCCAGCAGTACTGAGGGGGCTGAAGCTTTCTTT.

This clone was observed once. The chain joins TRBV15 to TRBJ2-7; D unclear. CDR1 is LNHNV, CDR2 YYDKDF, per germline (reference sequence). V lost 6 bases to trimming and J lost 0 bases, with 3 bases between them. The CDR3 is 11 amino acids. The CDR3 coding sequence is TGTGCCACCAGTAACTCCTACGAGCAGTACTTC. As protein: CATSNSYEQYF.

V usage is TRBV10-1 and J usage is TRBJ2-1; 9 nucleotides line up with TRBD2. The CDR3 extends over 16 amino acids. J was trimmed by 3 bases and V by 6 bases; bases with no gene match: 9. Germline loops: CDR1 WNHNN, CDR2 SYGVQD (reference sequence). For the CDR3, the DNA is TGCGCCAGCAGCCTGGGTAGCGGGGGCTACTACAATGAGCAGTTCTTC. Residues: CASSLGSGGYYNEQFF.

The DNA for the CDR3 is TGTGCCAGCAGAGGACAGAATAATTCACCCCTCCACTTT. Its protein product is CASRGQNNSPLHF. This chain uses TRBV12-3 or TRBV12-4 with TRBJ1-6; a weak D match, TRBD1 (6 bases). V lost 6 bases, J lost 5 bases, and 8 bases lay in between. The CDR3 has 13 amino acids.

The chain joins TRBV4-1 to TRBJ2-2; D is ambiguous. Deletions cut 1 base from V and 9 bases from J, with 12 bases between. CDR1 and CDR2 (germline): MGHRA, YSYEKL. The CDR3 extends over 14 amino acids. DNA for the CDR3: TGCGCCAGCAGCCAAGGCCCCGGTTCGTGGGAGCTGTTTTTT. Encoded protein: CASSQGPGSWELFF.

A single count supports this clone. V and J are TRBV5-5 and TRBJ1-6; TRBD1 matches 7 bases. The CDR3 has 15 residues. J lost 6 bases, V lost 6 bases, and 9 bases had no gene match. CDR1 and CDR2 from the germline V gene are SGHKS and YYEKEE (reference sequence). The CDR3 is CASTIQGSSNSPLHF. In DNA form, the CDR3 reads TGTGCCAGCACCATACAGGGGTCGAGTAATTCACCCCTCCACTTT. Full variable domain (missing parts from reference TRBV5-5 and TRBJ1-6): DAGVTQSPTHLIKTRGQQVTLRCSPISGHKSVSWYQQVLGQGPQFIFQYYEKEERGRGNFPDRFSARQFPNYSSELNVNALLLGDSALYLCASTIQGSSNSPLHFGNGTRLTVT.

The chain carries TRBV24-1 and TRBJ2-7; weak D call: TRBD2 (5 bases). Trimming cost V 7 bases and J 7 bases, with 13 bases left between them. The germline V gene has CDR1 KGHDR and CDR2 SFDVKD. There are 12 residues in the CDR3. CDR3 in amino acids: CATSDSGREQYF. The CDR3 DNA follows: TGTGCCACCAGCGACTCGGGAAGGGAGCAGTACTTC.

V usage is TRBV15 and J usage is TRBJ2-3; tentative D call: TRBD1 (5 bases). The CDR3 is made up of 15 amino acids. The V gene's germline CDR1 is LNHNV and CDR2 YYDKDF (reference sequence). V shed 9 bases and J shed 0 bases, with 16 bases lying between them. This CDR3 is CATSDLGASTDTQYF. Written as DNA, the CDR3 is TGTGCCACGAGTGATCTAGGGGCTAGCACAGATACGCAGTATTTT. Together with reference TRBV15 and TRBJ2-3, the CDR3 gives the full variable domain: DAMVIQNPRYQVTQFGKPVTLSCSQTLNHNVMYWYQQKSSQAPKLLFHYYDKDFNNEADTPDNFQSRRPNTSFCFLDIRSPGLGDTAMYLCATSDLGASTDTQYFGPGTRLTVL.

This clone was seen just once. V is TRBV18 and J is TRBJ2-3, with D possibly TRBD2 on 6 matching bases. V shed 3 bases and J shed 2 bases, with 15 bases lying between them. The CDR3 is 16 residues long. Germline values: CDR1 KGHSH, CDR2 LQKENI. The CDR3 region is CASSPRNQRVTDTQYF. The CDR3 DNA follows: TGTGCCAGCTCACCCCGGAACCAGCGGGTCACAGATACGCAGTATTTT.

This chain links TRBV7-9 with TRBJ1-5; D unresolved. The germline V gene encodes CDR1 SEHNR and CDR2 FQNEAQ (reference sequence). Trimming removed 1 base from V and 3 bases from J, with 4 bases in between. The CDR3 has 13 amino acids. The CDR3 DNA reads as TGTGCCAGCAGCTTAGGCGACAATCAGCCCCAGCATTTT. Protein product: CASSLGDNQPQHF.

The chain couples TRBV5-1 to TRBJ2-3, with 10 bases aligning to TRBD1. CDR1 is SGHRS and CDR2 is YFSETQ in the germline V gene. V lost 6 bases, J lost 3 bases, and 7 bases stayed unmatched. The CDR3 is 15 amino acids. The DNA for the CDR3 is TGCGCCAGCATTCTCGGGACAGGGGTGACAGATACGCAGTATTTT. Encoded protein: CASILGTGVTDTQYF.

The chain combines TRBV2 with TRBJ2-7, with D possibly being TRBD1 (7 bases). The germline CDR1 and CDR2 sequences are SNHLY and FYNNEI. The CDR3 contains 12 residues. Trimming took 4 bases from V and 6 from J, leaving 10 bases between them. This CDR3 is CASSGQGLEQYF. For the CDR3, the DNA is TGTGCCAGCAGTGGACAGGGACTCGAGCAGTACTTC.

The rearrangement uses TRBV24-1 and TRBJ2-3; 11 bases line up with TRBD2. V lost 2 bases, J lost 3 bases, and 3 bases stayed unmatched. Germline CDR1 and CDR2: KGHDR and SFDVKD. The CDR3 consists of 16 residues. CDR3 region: CATSDSSGGLTDTQYF. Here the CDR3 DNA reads TGTGCCACCAGTGATTCTAGCGGGGGGTTGACAGATACGCAGTATTTT.

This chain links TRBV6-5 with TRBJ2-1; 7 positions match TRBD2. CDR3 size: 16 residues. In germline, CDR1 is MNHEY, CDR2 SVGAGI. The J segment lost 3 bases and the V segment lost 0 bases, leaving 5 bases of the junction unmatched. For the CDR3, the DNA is TGTGCCAGCAGTTACTCTTTGGAGCGGGGCTACAATGAGCAGTTCTTC. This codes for CASSYSLERGYNEQFF.

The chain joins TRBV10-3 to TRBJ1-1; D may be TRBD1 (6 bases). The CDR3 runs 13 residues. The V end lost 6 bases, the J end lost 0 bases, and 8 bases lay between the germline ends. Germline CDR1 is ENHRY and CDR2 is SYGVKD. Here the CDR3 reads CAIRDRMNTEAFF. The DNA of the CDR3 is TGTGCCATCAGGGACAGAATGAACACTGAAGCTTTCTTT.

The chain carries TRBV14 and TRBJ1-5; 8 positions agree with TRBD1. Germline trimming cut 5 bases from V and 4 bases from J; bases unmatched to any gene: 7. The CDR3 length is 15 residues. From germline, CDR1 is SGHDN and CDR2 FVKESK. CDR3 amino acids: CASSVRDRWNQPQHF. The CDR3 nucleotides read TGTGCCAGCAGCGTGCGGGACAGGTGGAATCAGCCCCAGCATTTT.